This T cell receptor beta chain was documented in a study of regulatory T cells in long-lasting Graves disease. Indicated time point: persistent/refractory GD, antithyroid drugs over 5 years with positive TRAb. From PBMCs, RNA was extracted and then used to make the TCR library. This clonotype was found a few times. Sequencing libraries for TCR beta were prepared with iRepertoire HTBI primers and Arm-PCR of CDR3 regions. Authors' methods: Detected in the samples were around 62 TRBV and approximately 14 TRBJ segments. MiXCR, run by TCRdb on the multiplex PCR reads, gives a single entry per CDR3 protein. Clone size and V and J calls follow TCRdb, not the original study. Among 600,000 to 800,000 distinct CDR3 sequences listed, about 30% were seen once. The sequence was collected from a female donor with Graves disease. Source: peripheral blood mononuclear cells (PBMCs), taken when the disease was refractory, from a patient treated with antithyroid drugs.

CDR3 amino acids: CASTSPTEPYGYTF. CDR3 in DNA: TGTGCCAGCACCTCACCAACAGAGCCCTATGGCTACACCTTC. V and J are TRBV27 and TRBJ1-2; D remains ambiguous. Germline CDR1 is MNHEY and CDR2 is SMNVEV (reference sequence). Trimming shortened V by 7 bases and J by 4 bases, and 16 bases separated the two germline ends. The CDR3 length is 14 residues.